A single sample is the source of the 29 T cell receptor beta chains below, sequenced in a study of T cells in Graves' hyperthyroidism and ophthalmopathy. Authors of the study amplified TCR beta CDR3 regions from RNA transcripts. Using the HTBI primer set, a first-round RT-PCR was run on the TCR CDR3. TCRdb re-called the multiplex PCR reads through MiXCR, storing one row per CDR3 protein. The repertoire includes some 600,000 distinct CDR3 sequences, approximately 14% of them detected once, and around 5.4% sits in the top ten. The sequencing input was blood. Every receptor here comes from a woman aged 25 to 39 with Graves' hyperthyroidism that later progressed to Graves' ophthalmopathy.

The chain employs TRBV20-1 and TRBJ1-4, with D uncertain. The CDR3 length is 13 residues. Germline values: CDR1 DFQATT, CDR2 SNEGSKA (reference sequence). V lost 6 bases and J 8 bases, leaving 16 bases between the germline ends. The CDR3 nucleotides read TGCAGTGCCCAGCAGAACAGCCGGGAAAAACTGTTTTTT. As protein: CSAQQNSREKLFF.

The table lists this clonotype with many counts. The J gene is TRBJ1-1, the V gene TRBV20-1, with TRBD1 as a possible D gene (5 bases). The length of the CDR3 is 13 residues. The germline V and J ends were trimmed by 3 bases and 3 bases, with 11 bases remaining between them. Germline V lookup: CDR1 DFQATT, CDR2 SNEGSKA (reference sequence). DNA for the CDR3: TGCAGTGCTAGGAAAGGGGTTCACACTGAAGCTTTCTTT. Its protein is CSARKGVHTEAFF.

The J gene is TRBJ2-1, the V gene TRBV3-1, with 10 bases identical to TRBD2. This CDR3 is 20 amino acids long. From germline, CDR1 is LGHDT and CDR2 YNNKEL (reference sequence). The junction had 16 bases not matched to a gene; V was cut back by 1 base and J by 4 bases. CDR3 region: CASSQVPSSLAGGPYNEQFF. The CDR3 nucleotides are TGTGCCAGCAGCCAAGTCCCTTCCTCCTTAGCGGGAGGACCTTACAATGAGCAGTTCTTC.

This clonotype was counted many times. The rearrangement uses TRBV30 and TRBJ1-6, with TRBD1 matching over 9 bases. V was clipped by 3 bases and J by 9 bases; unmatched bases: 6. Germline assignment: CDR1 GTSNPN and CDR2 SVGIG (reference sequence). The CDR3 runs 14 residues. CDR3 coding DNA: TGTGCCTGGAGGGGACAGGGATTATCTTCACCCCTCCACTTT. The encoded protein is CAWRGQGLSSPLHF.

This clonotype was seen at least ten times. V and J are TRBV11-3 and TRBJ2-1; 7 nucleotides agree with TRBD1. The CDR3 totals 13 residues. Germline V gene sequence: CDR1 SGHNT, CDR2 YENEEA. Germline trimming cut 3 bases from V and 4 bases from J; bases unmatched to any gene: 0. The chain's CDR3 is CASSLTGYNEQFF. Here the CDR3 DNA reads TGTGCCAGCAGCTTGACAGGGTACAATGAGCAGTTCTTC.

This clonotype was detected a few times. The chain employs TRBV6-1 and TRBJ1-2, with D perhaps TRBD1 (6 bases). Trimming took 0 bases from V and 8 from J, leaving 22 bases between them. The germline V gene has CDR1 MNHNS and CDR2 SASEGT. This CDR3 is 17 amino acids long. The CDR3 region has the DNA TGTGCCAGCAGTGAAGCGGAAGAAGGGGGGCGGACGAACGGCTACACCTTC. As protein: CASSEAEEGGRTNGYTF.

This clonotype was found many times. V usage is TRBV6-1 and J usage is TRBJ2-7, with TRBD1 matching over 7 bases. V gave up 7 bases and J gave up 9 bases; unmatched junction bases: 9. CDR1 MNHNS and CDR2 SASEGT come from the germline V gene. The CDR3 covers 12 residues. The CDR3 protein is CASTPGGSAQYF. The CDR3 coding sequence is TGTGCCAGCACCCCAGGGGGTTCCGCGCAGTACTTC.

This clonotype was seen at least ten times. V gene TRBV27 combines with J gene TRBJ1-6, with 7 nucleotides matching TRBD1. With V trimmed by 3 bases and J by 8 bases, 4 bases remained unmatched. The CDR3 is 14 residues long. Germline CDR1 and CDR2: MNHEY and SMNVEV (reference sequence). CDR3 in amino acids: CASSFRRGYSPLHF. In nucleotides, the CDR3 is TGTGCCAGCAGTTTCCGCAGGGGGTATTCACCCCTCCACTTT.

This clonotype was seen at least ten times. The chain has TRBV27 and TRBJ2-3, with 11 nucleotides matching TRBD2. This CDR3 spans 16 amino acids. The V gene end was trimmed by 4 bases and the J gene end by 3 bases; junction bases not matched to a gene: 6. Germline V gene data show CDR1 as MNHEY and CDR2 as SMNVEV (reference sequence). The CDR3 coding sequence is TGTGCCAGCAGTTCAGCCACTAGCGGGAGTACAGATACGCAGTATTTT. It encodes CASSSATSGSTDTQYF.

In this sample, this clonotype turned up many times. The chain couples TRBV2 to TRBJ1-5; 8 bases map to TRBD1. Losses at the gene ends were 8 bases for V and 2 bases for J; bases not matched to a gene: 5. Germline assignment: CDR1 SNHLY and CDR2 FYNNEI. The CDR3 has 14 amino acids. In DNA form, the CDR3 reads TGTGCCAGCTTAGGACAGGGAGGCAATCAGCCCCAGCATTTT. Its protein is CASLGQGGNQPQHF.

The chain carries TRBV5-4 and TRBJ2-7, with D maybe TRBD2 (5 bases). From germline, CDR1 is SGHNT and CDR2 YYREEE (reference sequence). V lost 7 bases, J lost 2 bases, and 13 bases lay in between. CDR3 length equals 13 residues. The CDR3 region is CASGWTGTYEQYF. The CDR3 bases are TGTGCCAGCGGCTGGACGGGGACCTACGAGCAGTACTTC.

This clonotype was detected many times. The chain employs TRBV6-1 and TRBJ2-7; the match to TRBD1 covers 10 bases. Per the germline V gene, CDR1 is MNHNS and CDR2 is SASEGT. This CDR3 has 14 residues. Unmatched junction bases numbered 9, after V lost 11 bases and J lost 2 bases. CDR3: CACRSGTGAYEQYF. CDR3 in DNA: TGTGCCTGCCGATCTGGGACAGGGGCCTACGAGCAGTACTTC.

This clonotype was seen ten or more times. CDR3 bases: TGTGCCAGCAGTTTTGAGGGAGAGACCCAGTACTTC. It specifies CASSFEGETQYF. This rearrangement joins TRBV12-3 or TRBV12-4 to TRBJ2-5; the D gene is possibly TRBD2 (5 bases). CDR3 length equals 12 residues. V dropped 3 bases and J dropped 4 bases, with 6 bases sitting between them.

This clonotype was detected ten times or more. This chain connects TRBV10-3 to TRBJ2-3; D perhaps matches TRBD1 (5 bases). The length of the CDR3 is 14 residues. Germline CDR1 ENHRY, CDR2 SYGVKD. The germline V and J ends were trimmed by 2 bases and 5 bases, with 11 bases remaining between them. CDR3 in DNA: TGTGCCATCAGTGAGGGCAGGGAAGGAGATACGCAGTATTTT. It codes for CAISEGREGDTQYF.

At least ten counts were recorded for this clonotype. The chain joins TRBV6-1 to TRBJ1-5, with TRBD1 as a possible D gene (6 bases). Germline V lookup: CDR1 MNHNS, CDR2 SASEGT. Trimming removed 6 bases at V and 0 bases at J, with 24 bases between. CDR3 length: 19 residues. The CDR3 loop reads CASSPSIPGQIFSNQPQHF. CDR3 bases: TGTGCCAGCAGCCCATCAATCCCGGGACAAATCTTTAGCAATCAGCCCCAGCATTTT.

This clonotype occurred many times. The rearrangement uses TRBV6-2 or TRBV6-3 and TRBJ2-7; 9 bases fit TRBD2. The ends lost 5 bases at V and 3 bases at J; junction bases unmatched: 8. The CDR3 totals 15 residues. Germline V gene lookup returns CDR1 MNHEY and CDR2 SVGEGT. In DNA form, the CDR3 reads TGTGCCAGCAGTATCGACAGCGGGGGGAACTACGAGCAGTACTTC. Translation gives CASSIDSGGNYEQYF.

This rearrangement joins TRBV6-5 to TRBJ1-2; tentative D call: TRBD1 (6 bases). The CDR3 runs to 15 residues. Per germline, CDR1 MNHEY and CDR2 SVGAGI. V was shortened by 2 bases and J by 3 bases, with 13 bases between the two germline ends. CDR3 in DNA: TGTGCCAGCAGTTACATTGGGGGGGCCGACTATGGCTACACCTTC. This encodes CASSYIGGADYGYTF.

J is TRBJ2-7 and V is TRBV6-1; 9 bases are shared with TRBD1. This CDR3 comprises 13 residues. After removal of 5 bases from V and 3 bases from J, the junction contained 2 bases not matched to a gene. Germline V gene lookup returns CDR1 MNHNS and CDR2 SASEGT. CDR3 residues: CASSRQGDYEQYF. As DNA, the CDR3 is TGTGCCAGCAGTCGACAGGGGGACTACGAGCAGTACTTC.

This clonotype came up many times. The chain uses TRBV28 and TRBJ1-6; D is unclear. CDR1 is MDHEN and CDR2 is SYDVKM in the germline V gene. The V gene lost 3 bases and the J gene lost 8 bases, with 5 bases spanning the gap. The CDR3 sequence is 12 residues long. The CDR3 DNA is TGTGCCAGCAGTTTTGTCGATTCACCCCTCCACTTT. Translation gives CASSFVDSPLHF.

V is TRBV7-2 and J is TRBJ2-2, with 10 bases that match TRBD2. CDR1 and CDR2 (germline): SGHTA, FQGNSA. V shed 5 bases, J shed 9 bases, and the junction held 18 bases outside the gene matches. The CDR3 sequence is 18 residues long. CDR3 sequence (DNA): TGTGCCAGCAGCGCCAAAGTTACTAGCGGGACAAGTGGCAGGGAGCTGTTTTTT. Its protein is CASSAKVTSGTSGRELFF. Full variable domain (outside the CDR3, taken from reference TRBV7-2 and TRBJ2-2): GAGVSQSPSNKVTEKGKDVELRCDPISGHTALYWYRQSLGQGLEFLIYFQGNSAPDKSGLPSDRFSAERTGGSVSTLTIQRTQQEDSAVYLCASSAKVTSGTSGRELFFGEGSRLTVL.

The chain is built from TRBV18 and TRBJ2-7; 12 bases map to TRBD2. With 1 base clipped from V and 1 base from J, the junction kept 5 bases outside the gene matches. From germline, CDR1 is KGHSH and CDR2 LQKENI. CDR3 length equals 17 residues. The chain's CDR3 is CASSPRLAGGVSYEQYF. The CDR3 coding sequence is TGTGCCAGCTCACCACGTCTAGCGGGAGGGGTGTCCTACGAGCAGTACTTC.

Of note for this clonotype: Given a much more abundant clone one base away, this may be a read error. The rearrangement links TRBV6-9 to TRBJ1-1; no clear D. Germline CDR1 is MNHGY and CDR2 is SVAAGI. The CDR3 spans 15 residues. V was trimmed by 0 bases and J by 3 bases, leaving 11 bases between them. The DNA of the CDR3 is TGTGCCAGCAGTTATTCAGGGCATCGGGACACTGAAGCTTTCTTT. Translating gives CASSYSGHRDTEAFF.

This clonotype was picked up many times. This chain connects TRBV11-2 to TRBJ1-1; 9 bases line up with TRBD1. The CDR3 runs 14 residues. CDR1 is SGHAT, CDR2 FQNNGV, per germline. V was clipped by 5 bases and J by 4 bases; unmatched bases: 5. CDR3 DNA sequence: TGTGCCAGCAGCCTCCCGGGACAGGGCACTGAAGCTTTCTTT. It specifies CASSLPGQGTEAFF.

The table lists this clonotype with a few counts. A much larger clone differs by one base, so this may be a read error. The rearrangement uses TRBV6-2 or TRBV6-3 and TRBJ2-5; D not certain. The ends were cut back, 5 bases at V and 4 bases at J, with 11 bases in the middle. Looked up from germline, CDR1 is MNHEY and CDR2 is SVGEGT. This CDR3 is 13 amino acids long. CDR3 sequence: CASSTSTGETQYF. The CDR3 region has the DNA TGTGCCAGCAGTACCTCGACGGGAGAGACCCAGTACTTC.

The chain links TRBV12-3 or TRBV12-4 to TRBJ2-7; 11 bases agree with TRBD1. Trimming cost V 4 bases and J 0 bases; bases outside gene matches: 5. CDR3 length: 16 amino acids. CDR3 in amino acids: CASSSTGTGGSYEQYF. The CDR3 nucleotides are TGTGCCAGCAGTTCAACCGGGACAGGGGGCTCCTACGAGCAGTACTTC.

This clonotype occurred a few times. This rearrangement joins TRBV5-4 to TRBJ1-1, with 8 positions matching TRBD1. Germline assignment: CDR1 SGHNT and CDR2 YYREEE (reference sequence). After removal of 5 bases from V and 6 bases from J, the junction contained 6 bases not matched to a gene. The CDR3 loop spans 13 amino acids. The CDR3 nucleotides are TGTGCCAGCAGTCAGGGGGCGGGCGCTGAAGCTTTCTTT. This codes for CASSQGAGAEAFF.

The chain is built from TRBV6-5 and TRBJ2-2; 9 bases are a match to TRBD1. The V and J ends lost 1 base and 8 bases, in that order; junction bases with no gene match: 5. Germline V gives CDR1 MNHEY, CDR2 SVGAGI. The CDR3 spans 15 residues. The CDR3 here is CASSYFPGQGGELFF. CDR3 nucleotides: TGTGCCAGCAGTTACTTCCCGGGACAGGGAGGGGAGCTGTTTTTT.

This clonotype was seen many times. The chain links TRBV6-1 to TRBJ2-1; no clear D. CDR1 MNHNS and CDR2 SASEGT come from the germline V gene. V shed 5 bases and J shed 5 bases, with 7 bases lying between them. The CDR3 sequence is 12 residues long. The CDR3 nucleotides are TGTGCCAGCAGTACCCAAAACAATGAGCAGTTCTTC. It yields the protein CASSTQNNEQFF.

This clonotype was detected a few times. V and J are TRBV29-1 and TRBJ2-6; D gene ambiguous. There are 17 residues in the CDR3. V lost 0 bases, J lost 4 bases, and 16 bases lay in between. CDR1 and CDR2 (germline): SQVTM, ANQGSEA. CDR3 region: CSVEDIGPVRGANVLTF. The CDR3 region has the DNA TGCAGCGTTGAAGATATTGGGCCCGTCAGGGGGGCCAACGTCCTGACTTTC.